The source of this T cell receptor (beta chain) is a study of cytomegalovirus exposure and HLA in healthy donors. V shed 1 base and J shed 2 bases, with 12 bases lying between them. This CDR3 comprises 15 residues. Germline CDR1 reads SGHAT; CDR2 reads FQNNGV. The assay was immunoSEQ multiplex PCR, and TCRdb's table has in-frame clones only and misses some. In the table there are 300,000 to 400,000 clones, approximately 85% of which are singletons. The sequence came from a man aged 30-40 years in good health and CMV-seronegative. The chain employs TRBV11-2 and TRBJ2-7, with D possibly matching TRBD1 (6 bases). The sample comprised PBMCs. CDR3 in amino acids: CASSLATGRTYEQYF. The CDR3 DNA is TGTGCCAGCAGCTTAGCAACAGGGAGAACCTACGAGCAGTACTTC.